Below, one T cell receptor (beta chain) is given with its context. The sample comes from a study of T cells in Graves' hyperthyroidism and ophthalmopathy. CDR1 and CDR2 (germline): SGHRS, YFSETQ. The CDR3 consists of 15 residues. V lost 2 bases and J lost 5, with 16 bases in between. RNA transcripts yielded amplified TCR beta CDR3 regions. An initial round of RT-PCR targeting the TCR CDR3 relied on the HTBI primer set. TCRdb reprocessed the multiplex PCR reads with MiXCR, giving one entry per CDR3 protein. Of hundreds of thousands of distinct CDR3 sequences detected, 45% appear once; the ten largest clones hold 7% to 7.5%.

The chain links TRBV5-1 to TRBJ2-5, with a weak D call TRBD1 (5 bases). This receptor was obtained from an adult man with Graves' disease, either hyperthyroidism or ophthalmopathy (not recorded which). The sample consisted of peripheral blood or thyroid tissue (not recorded which). This CDR3 is CASSLRGEVSETQYF. CDR3 DNA: TGCGCCAGCAGCTTAAGGGGTGAGGTCTCGGAGACCCAGTACTTC. The whole variable domain, remainder taken from reference TRBV5-1 and TRBJ2-5, is KAGVTQTPRYLIKTRGQQVTLSCSPISGHRSVSWYQQTPGQGLQFLFEYFSETQRNKGNFPGRFSGRQFSNSRSEMNVSTLELGDSALYLCASSLRGEVSETQYFGPGTRLLVL.